A single sample gave rise to the 8 T cell receptor beta chains below, sequenced in a study of blood T cell repertoires in COVID-19. Sequencing was performed with immunoSEQ multiplex PCR; in TCRdb, only in-frame clones are kept and a portion is missing. The table lists about 55,000 clones, roughly 90% of them singletons. Sequencing was done on a sample of peripheral blood. The receptor source for this set is a human donor with active COVID-19. The donor label of this sample is uncertain.

This clone was observed a single time. This CDR3 reads CASSYSITGDTGELFF. CDR3 DNA: TGTGCCAGCAGTTACTCGATTACAGGGGACACCGGGGAGCTGTTTTTT. The chain joins TRBV6-5 to TRBJ2-2, with 7 positions matching TRBD1. V lost 0 bases, J lost 3 bases, and 4 bases stayed unmatched. CDR3 length equals 16 residues. Germline-derived CDR1 and CDR2 are MNHEY and SVGAGI.

This rearrangement joins TRBV2 to TRBJ2-1, with 8 bases that match TRBD1. V was clipped by 7 bases and J by 5 bases; unmatched bases: 4. This CDR3 has 13 amino acids. Germline loops: CDR1 SNHLY, CDR2 FYNNEI. The CDR3 nucleotides read TGTGCCAGCAAAAAGGACAGGGACAATGAGCAGTTCTTC. As protein: CASKKDRDNEQFF.

In this sample, this clone turned up a few times. The chain joins TRBV19 to TRBJ2-3, with TRBD1 identical over 8 bases. The germline gives CDR1 LNHDA, CDR2 SQIVND (reference sequence). The CDR3 spans 17 residues. J lost 5 bases, V lost 0 bases, and 10 bases had no gene match. The CDR3 nucleotides are TGTGCCAGTAGTATAGATCTAGGGACAGGTAGTGAAGATACGCAGTATTTT. This codes for CASSIDLGTGSEDTQYF.

The V call is TRBV19, the J call TRBJ2-5; 9 nucleotides align to TRBD2. In germline, CDR1 is LNHDA, CDR2 SQIVND (reference sequence). The CDR3 is 15 amino acids. V lost 5 bases and J lost 2; bases outside the gene matches: 6. The CDR3 loop is CASSPLAGIQETQYF. The CDR3 DNA reads as TGTGCCAGTAGTCCACTAGCGGGCATACAAGAGACCCAGTACTTC. Variable domain in full (rest from reference TRBV19 and TRBJ2-5): DGGITQSPKYLFRKEGQNVTLSCEQNLNHDAMYWYRQDPGQGLRLIYYSQIVNDFQKGDIAEGYSVSREKKESFPLTVTSAQKNPTAFYLCASSPLAGIQETQYFGPGTRLLVL.

The CDR3 DNA follows: TGTGCCACCAGCAGAGACAGAAATGACAGGGCCCCCATTTCCCTCCAAGAGACCCAGTACTTC. Protein: CATSRDRNDRAPISLQETQYF. The V gene is TRBV15, the J gene TRBJ2-5; 7 bases agree with TRBD1. The CDR3 extends over 21 amino acids. Germline CDR1 and CDR2: LNHNV and YYDKDF (reference sequence). V shed 0 bases and J 1 base; nucleotides not matched to a gene: 20.

The rearrangement uses TRBV19 and TRBJ1-6, with 8 nucleotides matching TRBD1. Germline loops: CDR1 LNHDA, CDR2 SQIVND (reference sequence). This CDR3 is 15 amino acids long. After removal of 4 bases from V and 10 bases from J, the junction contained 9 bases not matched to a gene. The CDR3, as DNA: TGTGCCAGTAGTACAACCAGGGGGCGCGGATCACCCCTCCACTTT. This encodes CASSTTRGRGSPLHF.

This rearrangement joins TRBV5-1 to TRBJ2-3, with D maybe TRBD2 (6 bases). Germline CDR1 SGHRS, CDR2 YFSETQ. V was cut by 3 bases and J by 1 base, with 12 bases left in between. This CDR3 contains 15 residues. The CDR3 DNA is TGCGCCAGCAGCTCCCGCGGGGAGGGCACAGATACGCAGTATTTT. Protein product: CASSSRGEGTDTQYF.

This clone was detected once. The CDR3 bases are TGTGCCAGTAGTATCGACCGGGTTAGCTCTGGAAACACCATATATTTT. This translates into CASSIDRVSSGNTIYF. The gene calls are TRBV19 and TRBJ1-3; D is uncertain. Germline values: CDR1 LNHDA, CDR2 SQIVND (reference sequence). Trimming shortened V by 3 bases and J by 0 bases, and 12 bases separated the two germline ends. The CDR3 loop spans 16 amino acids.